Presented here are 14 T cell receptor beta chains from one specimen sequenced in a study of cytomegalovirus exposure and HLA in healthy donors. Both 60 Vbeta primers and 13 Jbeta primers went into the PCR. Here immunoSEQ multiplex PCR was the method, and the copy in TCRdb shows in-frame clones only, minus some. The data contain roughly 190,000 clones, less than 85% of them singletons. Sequenced: PBMCs. Source of these receptors: a man in his thirties or forties in good health and CMV-seropositive.

This clone showed up just a few times. V is TRBV7-2 and J is TRBJ2-5, with D possibly TRBD2 on 6 matching bases. The CDR3 has 14 residues. CDR1 and CDR2 from the germline V gene are SGHTA and FQGNSA. V was pared by 1 base and J by 4 bases, with 10 bases between. The CDR3, as DNA: TGTGCCAGCAGCTTAGGGGGGGTTGGAGAGACCCAGTACTTC. Its protein product is CASSLGGVGETQYF.

The chain couples TRBV19 to TRBJ1-6; 10 nucleotides match TRBD1. This CDR3 has 16 residues. J was trimmed by 7 bases and V by 2 bases; bases with no gene match: 5. Germline CDR1 and CDR2: LNHDA and SQIVND (reference sequence). CDR3 sequence reads: CASSILGDRGNSPLHF. DNA of the CDR3: TGTGCCAGTAGTATATTGGGGGACAGGGGAAATTCACCCCTCCACTTT.

This chain connects TRBV5-5 to TRBJ1-2, with 10 bases aligning to TRBD1. The CDR3 contains 19 residues. The V segment lost 1 base and the J segment 1 base; nucleotides outside the gene matches: 13. Germline V gives CDR1 SGHKS, CDR2 YYEKEE (reference sequence). This CDR3 is CASSLRVYPGTGDNYGYTF. CDR3 nucleotide sequence: TGTGCCAGCAGCTTGCGCGTTTACCCCGGGACAGGGGATAACTATGGCTACACCTTC.

The gene calls are TRBV18 and TRBJ2-3; possible D gene TRBD2, 5 bases. The germline V gene has CDR1 KGHSH and CDR2 LQKENI. Trimming stripped 5 bases from V and 0 bases from J, with 9 bases between. CDR3 length: 14 residues. CDR3 sequence (DNA): TGTGCCAGCTCATCGGACTCTAGCACAGATACGCAGTATTTT. Amino acid sequence: CASSSDSSTDTQYF. The full variable domain, in which reference TRBV18 and TRBJ2-3 provide the parts outside the CDR3, is NAGVMQNPRHLVRRRGQEARLRCSPMKGHSHVYWYRQLPEEGLKFMVYLQKENIIDESGMPKERFSAEFPKEGPSILRIQQVVRGDSAAYFCASSSDSSTDTQYFGPGTRLTVL.

This chain uses TRBV5-4 with TRBJ2-2, with 7 bases lining up with TRBD1. V gave up 2 bases and J gave up 1 base; unmatched junction bases: 5. The CDR3 length is 16 residues. CDR1 and CDR2 from the germline V gene are SGHNT and YYREEE (reference sequence). The CDR3 DNA is TGTGCCAGCAGCTTCGACCACAGGGGGAACACCGGGGAGCTGTTTTTT. It yields the protein CASSFDHRGNTGELFF.

The genes are TRBV19 and TRBJ1-1; perhaps TRBD1 as D (6 bases). Trimming left V 6 bases short and J 1 base short, with 15 bases between. CDR1 and CDR2 (germline): LNHDA, SQIVND (reference sequence). This CDR3 has 15 amino acids. DNA for the CDR3: TGTGCCAGTAGGACCTCGATGGGGGCGAACACTGAAGCTTTCTTT. Amino acids: CASRTSMGANTEAFF.

Only a few counts were recorded for this clone. CDR3 nucleotide sequence: TGTGCCAGCAGTCCACGACAGGGTAAGCCCCAGCATTTT. Its translation is CASSPRQGKPQHF. J is TRBJ1-5 and V is TRBV27; the match to TRBD1 covers 7 bases. This CDR3 is 13 amino acids long. Germline CDR1 is MNHEY and CDR2 is SMNVEV (reference sequence). With V trimmed by 5 bases and J by 8 bases, 6 bases remained unmatched.

This chain connects TRBV7-2 to TRBJ2-2; possibly TRBD2 for D (6 bases). The length of the CDR3 is 16 residues. CDR1 is SGHTA and CDR2 is FQGNSA in the germline V gene. The V end was cut by 8 bases, the J end by 7 bases, with 23 bases between. The CDR3 here is CASPSSPGVTVGELFF. The CDR3 DNA reads TGTGCCAGCCCTTCTTCCCCGGGGGTGACGGTCGGGGAGCTGTTTTTT.

This chain joins TRBV7-2 and TRBJ2-5; D uncertain. Looked up from germline, CDR1 is SGHTA and CDR2 is FQGNSA. Trimming shortened V by 5 bases and J by 4 bases, and 14 bases separated the two germline ends. This CDR3 region has 14 residues. CDR3 in DNA: TGTGCCAGCAGCCCCGCCTTGCGATCAGAGACCCAGTACTTC. It translates to CASSPALRSETQYF.

V is TRBV5-8 and J is TRBJ2-3; TRBD1 matches 7 bases. The CDR3 runs to 14 residues. CDR1 and CDR2 (germline): SGHTS, YDEGEE. The J segment lost 3 bases and the V segment lost 3 bases, leaving 4 bases of the junction unmatched. The CDR3 protein is CASSSDRSTDTQYF. The CDR3 nucleotides read TGTGCCAGCAGCTCGGACAGGTCGACAGATACGCAGTATTTT. Variable domain in full (rest from reference TRBV5-8 and TRBJ2-3): EAGVTQSPTHLIKTRGQQATLRCSPISGHTSVYWYQQALGLGLQFLLWYDEGEERNRGNFPPRFSGRQFPNYSSELNVNALELEDSALYLCASSSDRSTDTQYFGPGTRLTVL.

This chain uses TRBV5-1 with TRBJ1-1; D ambiguous. V was clipped by 0 bases and J by 3 bases, with 15 bases between them. Looked up from germline, CDR1 is SGHRS and CDR2 is YFSETQ. The CDR3 is 16 residues long. The CDR3 loop is CASSLDPRRGDTEAFF. The CDR3 DNA reads TGCGCCAGCAGCTTGGACCCCCGGCGCGGGGACACTGAAGCTTTCTTT.

This chain connects TRBV9 to TRBJ2-5; 9 bases line up with TRBD1. The length of the CDR3 is 16 residues. V lost 3 bases to trimming and J lost 1 base; unmatched junction nucleotides: 7. Germline V gene sequence: CDR1 SGDLS, CDR2 YYNGEE. DNA for the CDR3: TGTGCCAGCAGCGCCCTCCGGGACAGGGCCCAAGAGACCCAGTACTTC. Its translation is CASSALRDRAQETQYF.

The V call is TRBV6-5, the J call TRBJ2-1; D is unclear. CDR1 MNHEY and CDR2 SVGAGI come from the germline V gene. The V gene lost 2 bases and the J gene lost 0 bases, with 8 bases spanning the gap. The CDR3 consists of 15 residues. The CDR3 loop reads CASSYGSRSYNEQFF. In DNA, the CDR3 is TGTGCCAGCAGTTACGGCTCCCGCTCCTACAATGAGCAGTTCTTC.

This clone was counted a few times. Mismatch with germline at one junction end may stem from a read error. This chain links TRBV7-9 with TRBJ2-2, with D possibly TRBD1 on 6 matching bases. Germline V gives CDR1 SEHNR, CDR2 FQNEAQ (reference sequence). CDR3 length equals 14 residues. The CDR3 is CSSSLTGFTGELFF. The CDR3 nucleotides read TGTTCCAGCAGCTTAACAGGGTTCACCGGGGAGCTGTTTTTT. The full variable domain, its missing parts supplied by reference TRBV7-9 and TRBJ2-2, is DTGVSQNPRHKITKRGQNVTFRCDPISEHNRLYWYRQTLGQGPEFLTYFQNEAQLEKSRLLSDRFSAERPKGSFSTLEIQRTEQGDSAMYLCSSSLTGFTGELFFGEGSRLTVL.